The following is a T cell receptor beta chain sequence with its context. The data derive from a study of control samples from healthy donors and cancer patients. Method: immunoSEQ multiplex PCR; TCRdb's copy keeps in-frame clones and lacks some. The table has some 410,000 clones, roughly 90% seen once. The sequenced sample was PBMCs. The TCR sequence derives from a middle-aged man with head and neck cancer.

This CDR3 is CASSLLFGTGGSGEQFF. CDR3 nucleotide sequence: TGTGCCAGCAGCTTATTATTTGGGACAGGGGGTTCAGGGGAGCAGTTCTTC. V usage is TRBV7-9 and J usage is TRBJ2-1, with 11 bases aligning to TRBD1. Losses at the gene ends were 2 bases for V and 10 bases for J; bases not matched to a gene: 13. CDR3 length: 17 residues. Germline CDR1 reads SEHNR; CDR2 reads FQNEAQ (reference sequence).